The present TCR beta chain was sequenced within a study of CD8+ T cells in alopecia areata. V was cut by 0 bases and J by 3 bases, with 9 bases left in between. The CDR3 sequence is 15 residues long. CDR1 LNHNV and CDR2 YYDKDF come from the germline V gene (reference sequence). Sequencing relied on a cDNA template that was reverse transcribed from extracted RNA. Sequencing was performed with immunoSEQ multiplex PCR; in TCRdb, only in-frame clones are kept and a portion is missing. This repertoire shows some 110,000 clones, around two fifths found once; its top ten account for approximately 3.3%. The sequence was collected from a human donor with alopecia areata. Material: CD4+ T cells sorted from blood. The genes are TRBV15 and TRBJ2-1; D is perhaps TRBD2 (6 bases). CDR3 protein: CATSRDQGGYNEQFF. In DNA form, the CDR3 reads TGTGCCACCAGCAGAGACCAGGGAGGCTACAATGAGCAGTTCTTC.